Given below is one TCR beta chain in context. This CDR3 is built from 15 residues. After removal of 3 bases from V and 8 bases from J, the junction contained 8 bases not matched to a gene. Germline loops: CDR1 SGDLS, CDR2 YYNGEE. TCR beta sequencing was performed on blood CD8+ and CD4+ T cells. Those who served as multiple sclerosis controls were treatment-naive patients with stable or active relapsing-remitting disease. Bulk CD8+ and CD4+ cells came from magnetic negative isolation; CD8+ TEMRA by FACS. When the RNA was reverse transcribed, random hexamers were used with an input of roughly 0.45 to 1 ug. TCRdb itself ran the immunoSEQ multiplex PCR reads through MiXCR, one entry per CDR3 protein. The sample has some 300,000 distinct CDR3 sequences, approximately 84% seen once. This entry belongs to a study of CD8 T cells in Susac syndrome.

The sequence came from a human donor with multiple sclerosis. The sequenced material came from CD8+ T cells from PBMCs. The chain recombines TRBV9 with TRBJ2-1, with TRBD2 matching 10 bases. The CDR3 sequence is CASSDGAGGPHEQFF. The CDR3 DNA follows: TGTGCCAGCAGCGACGGAGCGGGAGGGCCCCATGAGCAGTTCTTC.